The 16 T cell receptor beta chains reported below all come from one sample, sequenced in a study of cytomegalovirus exposure and HLA in healthy donors. This table comes from immunoSEQ multiplex PCR, and its TCRdb copy is limited to in-frame clones, with some not included. Among 160,000 or so clones listed, approximately 87% were seen once. Sequencing input: PBMCs. The source is a woman in her thirties in good health and CMV-seronegative.

This clone has a handful of counts. J is TRBJ2-2 and V is TRBV10-2; D call uncertain. Germline lookup yields CDR1 WSHSY and CDR2 SAAADI. The CDR3 is 16 residues long. V gave up 3 bases and J gave up 1 base, with 12 bases separating them. CDR3 sequence: CASSDRLFVNTGELFF. In DNA form, the CDR3 reads TGCGCCAGCAGTGACAGGCTATTTGTGAACACCGGGGAGCTGTTTTTT.

The chain recombines TRBV5-1 with TRBJ1-1; D is unclear. The CDR3 consists of 15 residues. The germline CDR1 and CDR2 sequences are SGHRS and YFSETQ. V shed 0 bases and J shed 3 bases, with 12 bases lying between them. The CDR3 reads CASSLELFGDTEAFF. CDR3 DNA: TGCGCCAGCAGCTTGGAACTCTTCGGGGACACTGAAGCTTTCTTT.

This chain links TRBV7-2 with TRBJ2-3, with D possibly being TRBD2 (5 bases). The germline gives CDR1 SGHTA, CDR2 FQGNSA. This CDR3 region has 15 residues. Trimming stripped 1 base from V and 0 bases from J, with 8 bases between. In DNA form, the CDR3 reads TGTGCCAGCAGCTTAGTGGGAGAGAGCACAGATACGCAGTATTTT. Protein product: CASSLVGESTDTQYF.

V and J are TRBV6-1 and TRBJ2-6; no firm D call. The germline V gene has CDR1 MNHNS and CDR2 SASEGT. The CDR3 extends over 11 amino acids. Trimming removed 2 bases from V and 11 bases from J, with 4 bases in between. For the CDR3, the DNA is TGTGCCAGCAGTGAACGGGACGTCCTGACTTTC. This sequence encodes CASSERDVLTF.

V gene TRBV7-9 combines with J gene TRBJ1-3; a possible D gene is TRBD1 (6 bases). The germline V gene encodes CDR1 SEHNR and CDR2 FQNEAQ (reference sequence). The germline V and J ends were trimmed by 5 bases and 3 bases, with 20 bases remaining between them. The CDR3 spans 17 residues. DNA of the CDR3: TGTGCCAGCAGCCTAACATGGGACACCTCAATTGGAAACACCATATATTTT. It is translated as CASSLTWDTSIGNTIYF. Full variable domain (outside the CDR3, taken from reference TRBV7-9 and TRBJ1-3): DTGVSQNPRHKITKRGQNVTFRCDPISEHNRLYWYRQTLGQGPEFLTYFQNEAQLEKSRLLSDRFSAERPKGSFSTLEIQRTEQGDSAMYLCASSLTWDTSIGNTIYFGEGSWLTVV.

The V gene is TRBV4-1, the J gene TRBJ1-5; 9 bases fit TRBD1. Per the germline V gene, CDR1 is MGHRA and CDR2 is YSYEKL. V lost 6 bases and J lost 4; bases outside the gene matches: 7. The CDR3 is 15 residues long. The CDR3 sequence: CASRLGQGSNQPQHF. The CDR3 bases are TGCGCCAGCAGGCTGGGACAGGGAAGTAATCAGCCCCAGCATTTT.

The gene calls are TRBV7-6 and TRBJ1-4, with D tentatively TRBD1 (5 bases). V gave up 5 bases and J gave up 3 bases, with 19 bases separating them. CDR3 length: 17 amino acids. CDR1 is SGHVS, CDR2 FNYEAQ, per germline. DNA for the CDR3: TGTGCCAGCAGCCCTCGTATCGGGGGTGAACCTAATGAAAAACTGTTTTTT. Protein sequence: CASSPRIGGEPNEKLFF. Drawing the rest from reference TRBV7-6 and TRBJ1-4, the complete variable domain is GAGVSQSPRYKVTKRGQDVALRCDPISGHVSLYWYRQALGQGPEFLTYFNYEAQQDKSGLPNDRFSAERPEGSISTLTIQRTEQRDSAMYRCASSPRIGGEPNEKLFFGSGTQLSVL.

Points on this clone: The same CDR3 also results from other DNA sequences found in this sample. The chain combines TRBV9 with TRBJ2-7; D may be TRBD2 (5 bases). The V end lost 0 bases, the J end lost 1 base, and 8 bases lay between the germline ends. The length of the CDR3 is 14 residues. CDR1 is SGDLS and CDR2 is YYNGEE in the germline V gene. CDR3 sequence reads: CASSVGGSSYEQYF. CDR3 bases: TGTGCCAGCAGCGTAGGTGGGAGTTCCTACGAGCAGTACTTC.

This chain uses TRBV15 with TRBJ1-5, with D hard to call. V was pared by 0 bases and J by 5 bases, with 11 bases between. This CDR3 is built from 15 residues. The V gene's germline CDR1 is LNHNV and CDR2 YYDKDF (reference sequence). The chain's CDR3 is CATSRDGHLDQPQHF. CDR3 bases: TGTGCCACCAGCAGAGATGGGCACCTTGATCAGCCCCAGCATTTT.

This chain links TRBV4-1 with TRBJ2-2; 7 nucleotides line up with TRBD2. The V gene's germline CDR1 is MGHRA and CDR2 YSYEKL. This CDR3 has 15 residues. Trimming at V came to 2 bases and at J to 7 bases, leaving 7 bases not matched to a gene. The CDR3 sequence: CASSQWSGGGGELFF. CDR3 coding DNA: TGCGCCAGCAGCCAATGGTCGGGGGGAGGCGGGGAGCTGTTTTTT.

The J gene is TRBJ1-2, the V gene TRBV5-8; TRBD1 agrees at 8 bases. This CDR3 comprises 14 residues. The trim removed 4 bases at V and 2 bases at J, leaving 4 bases unmatched. CDR1 SGHTS and CDR2 YDEGEE come from the germline V gene. The CDR3 nucleotides are TGTGCCAGCAGCCCTGCAGGGGGCAACTATGGCTACACCTTC. Translating it yields CASSPAGGNYGYTF.

This sequence joins TRBV2 and TRBJ1-3, with D maybe TRBD1 (6 bases). CDR3 size: 15 residues. The germline gives CDR1 SNHLY, CDR2 FYNNEI. Trimming left V 6 bases short and J 1 base short, with 13 bases between. The CDR3: CASRKMDSSGNTIYF. As DNA, the CDR3 is TGTGCCAGCAGAAAAATGGACAGTTCTGGAAACACCATATATTTT.

This clone was seen more than once but under ten times. The genes are TRBV5-5 and TRBJ2-5; possible D gene TRBD1, 5 bases. This CDR3 has 16 amino acids. Germline V gene lookup returns CDR1 SGHKS and CDR2 YYEKEE (reference sequence). Trimming stripped 0 bases from V and 2 bases from J, with 14 bases between. The CDR3 nucleotides read TGTGCCAGCAGCTTGGTCCCCGGACATCCACAAGAGACCCAGTACTTC. Its protein is CASSLVPGHPQETQYF.

The CDR3 spells CASSLSEGAGTGELFF. The CDR3 DNA reads TGTGCCAGCAGCCTAAGCGAGGGCGCGGGGACCGGGGAGCTGTTTTTT. The chain combines TRBV7-8 with TRBJ2-2; perhaps TRBD2 as D (6 bases). The CDR3 is made up of 16 amino acids. Germline V CDR1 and CDR2: SGHVS, FQNEAQ. Trimming removed 5 bases from V and 5 bases from J, with 18 bases in between.

J is TRBJ1-1 and V is TRBV5-5; D perhaps matches TRBD1 (5 bases). The CDR3 runs to 14 residues. V was trimmed by 4 bases and J by 3 bases, leaving 13 bases between them. The V gene's germline CDR1 is SGHKS and CDR2 YYEKEE (reference sequence). CDR3 in DNA: TGTGCCAGCAGCCGCCGGGGGGACGACACTGAAGCTTTCTTT. It yields the protein CASSRRGDDTEAFF. The variable domain in full, completed from reference TRBV5-5 and TRBJ1-1, reads DAGVTQSPTHLIKTRGQQVTLRCSPISGHKSVSWYQQVLGQGPQFIFQYYEKEERGRGNFPDRFSARQFPNYSSELNVNALLLGDSALYLCASSRRGDDTEAFFGQGTRLTVV.

The rearrangement uses TRBV6-1 and TRBJ2-5; 7 bases match TRBD1. V dropped 6 bases and J dropped 0; count of bases not matched to a gene: 7. The CDR3 contains 15 residues. CDR1 and CDR2 from the germline V gene are MNHNS and SASEGT. CDR3 amino acids: CASSRTGVYQETQYF. The CDR3 DNA reads as TGTGCCAGCAGCCGTACAGGGGTTTACCAAGAGACCCAGTACTTC.